The clone carrying this T cell receptor beta chain showed up many times. This sample's time point: persistent/refractory GD, antithyroid drugs over 5 years with positive TRAb. There was RNA extracted from PBMCs, and the TCR library was made from it. As a group, patients came from one endocrinology department in Xi'an, China. Germline V gene lookup returns CDR1 GTSNPN and CDR2 SVGIG (reference sequence). The CDR3 sequence is 13 residues long. The V gene lost 3 bases and the J gene lost 7 bases, with 15 bases spanning the gap. HTBI primers from iRepertoire and Arm-PCR of CDR3 regions yielded the TCR beta libraries. TCRdb reprocessed the multiplex PCR reads with MiXCR, giving one entry per CDR3 protein. This repertoire shows more than 350,000 distinct CDR3 sequences, 21% found once; its top ten account for around 15%. This sample was taken from a study of regulatory T cells in long-lasting Graves disease.

This sequence originates from a female donor with Graves disease. The chain is built from TRBV30 and TRBJ1-1; D is unresolved. The sample consisted of peripheral blood mononuclear cells (PBMCs), taken when the disease was refractory, from a patient treated with antithyroid drugs. The DNA for the CDR3 is TGTGCCTGGAGATCGTTTGGTCGCAGTGAAGCTTTCTTT. Protein sequence: CAWRSFGRSEAFF.